This T cell receptor beta chain was obtained from a study of T cells after yellow fever vaccination. Study-level information: Preparing low-cell-number fractions relied on SMART-Seq v4 Ultra Low Input.

UMIs and a universal primer site were added when TCR cDNA was made by 5'RACE template switching. Using its own MiXCR run on the 5' RACE reads, TCRdb lists one record per CDR3 protein. The sample holds 300,000 to 400,000 distinct CDR3 sequences, 7.5% to 9% seen once. Germline-derived CDR1 and CDR2 are MNHNS and SASEGT. V lost 1 base, J lost 6 bases, and 15 bases lay in between. The CDR3 length is 15 residues. Study results and caveats: Subsequent to the booster, the majority of primary-vaccination clones reappeared (96% CD4, 85% to 90% CD8). One caveat is that FACS-sorted repertoires could contain abundant clonotypes contaminating from the bulk population.

This clonotype occurred a few times. Its target is not known. The receptor was derived from a man between 18 and 29 years old who received the YFV17D yellow fever vaccine. Sequenced here: PBMCs, sampled on the day of the first yellow fever vaccination. This chain connects TRBV6-1 to TRBJ1-1, with D unclear. The DNA of the CDR3 is TGTGCCAGCAGTGAAGGAACGTATGGAGGTGCTGAAGCTTTCTTT. This encodes CASSEGTYGGAEAFF.